The source of this TCR beta chain is a study of cytomegalovirus exposure and HLA in healthy donors. Study-wide findings and caveats: The authors judged a highly shared variant cluster likely a sequencing artifact. The classifier, whose performance was assessed in both the original and validation cohorts, reportedly diagnosed cytomegalovirus status with high specificity and sensitivity. CMV serostatus was the sole immune exposure information available.

Turning to this clone: Its matching antigen is unknown.

Nominally healthy donors provided the samples, though records likely missed some immune exposures. PCR employed 60 Vbeta and 13 Jbeta primers. Using immunoSEQ multiplex PCR, the repertoire was profiled, and TCRdb retains in-frame clones only, with some absent. The data hold 150,000 to 200,000 clones, with 82% observed a single time. The TCR comes from a girl under 10 years old in good health and CMV-seropositive. Sequencing input: PBMCs.

This CDR3 is CASSSRQGRNNEQFF. CDR3 nucleotide sequence: TGTGCCAGCAGTTCCCGACAGGGAAGGAACAATGAGCAGTTCTTC. V usage is TRBV5-4 and J usage is TRBJ2-1, with 7 bases aligning to TRBD1. This CDR3 is built from 15 residues. The junction had 10 bases not matched to a gene; V was cut back by 5 bases and J by 5 bases. Germline V gene sequence: CDR1 SGHNT, CDR2 YYREEE (reference sequence).